A single sample gave rise to the 7 T cell receptor beta chains below, sequenced in a study of blood T cell repertoires in COVID-19. The table came from immunoSEQ multiplex PCR; TCRdb's copy has only in-frame clones and leaves some out. The data hold fewer than 180,000 clones, with 75% to 90% observed a single time. The sample was peripheral blood. These receptors originate from a man in his 70s with acute or convalescent COVID-19.

This rearrangement joins TRBV6-5 to TRBJ1-3; D is unresolved. V was clipped by 7 bases and J by 8 bases, with 18 bases between them. Germline CDR1 is MNHEY and CDR2 is SVGAGI. This CDR3 has 14 amino acids. The CDR3 spells CASTPVRKEDTIYF. The CDR3 bases are TGTGCCAGCACCCCTGTTCGGAAGGAGGACACCATATATTTT.

This chain joins TRBV19 and TRBJ1-2, with D unclear. The CDR3 spans 14 residues. Trimming removed 3 bases at V and 2 bases at J, with 10 bases between. Germline CDR1 and CDR2: LNHDA and SQIVND (reference sequence). The CDR3 DNA is TGTGCCAGTAGTATTAAGGAGAACAACTATGGCTACACCTTC. Translated: CASSIKENNYGYTF.

This clone was recorded only once. The V call is TRBV28, the J call TRBJ1-1; TRBD1 is a possible D gene (5 bases). Germline-derived CDR1 and CDR2 are MDHEN and SYDVKM. The CDR3 has 13 residues. The CDR3 loop reads CAARQGVNTEAFF. The CDR3 DNA sequence: TGTGCAGCTCGCCAAGGGGTGAACACTGAAGCTTTCTTT.

The chain is built from TRBV3-1 (or the pseudogene TRBV3-2) and TRBJ1-2; 7 bases fit TRBD1. The CDR3 sequence is 15 residues long. The germline V gene encodes CDR1 LGHDT and CDR2 YNNKEL (reference sequence). V gave up 4 bases and J gave up 2 bases; unmatched junction bases: 7. The CDR3, as DNA: TGTGCCAGCAGCCCACCAGGGGGAGTGAACTATGGCTACACCTTC. Protein sequence: CASSPPGGVNYGYTF.

The chain combines TRBV5-6 with TRBJ2-3; TRBD1 aligns across 8 bases. Unmatched junction bases numbered 9, after V lost 3 bases and J lost 6 bases. The CDR3 covers 15 residues. Germline CDR1 is SGHDT and CDR2 is YYEEEE. DNA for the CDR3: TGTGCCAGCAGCTCCAATGGACAGGGAGTGGATACGCAGTATTTT. Translated, it gives CASSSNGQGVDTQYF.

The gene calls are TRBV19 and TRBJ1-4; TRBD1 might be the D (6 bases). Trimming took off 5 bases at V and 13 bases at J, with 17 bases between the two ends. This CDR3 has 13 amino acids. CDR1 LNHDA and CDR2 SQIVND come from the germline V gene (reference sequence). In DNA, the CDR3 is TGTGCCAGTAGTCCGAGACAGGCGAGTAGACTGTTTTTT. It encodes CASSPRQASRLFF. The variable domain in full, with the rest retrieved from reference TRBV19 and TRBJ1-4, is DGGITQSPKYLFRKEGQNVTLSCEQNLNHDAMYWYRQDPGQGLRLIYYSQIVNDFQKGDIAEGYSVSREKKESFPLTVTSAQKNPTAFYLCASSPRQASRLFFGSGTQLSVL.

This chain connects TRBV11-2 to TRBJ1-6; 9 positions agree with TRBD1. V lost 2 bases to trimming and J lost 8 bases; unmatched junction nucleotides: 10. The CDR3 has 17 residues. CDR1 is SGHAT, CDR2 FQNNGV, per germline. The CDR3 sequence: CASSLHGTGTLYSPLHF. CDR3 bases: TGTGCCAGCAGCTTACATGGGACAGGGACTTTATATTCACCCCTCCACTTT.